These 21 T cell receptor beta chains came from one sample sequenced in a study of T-cell memory formation after mild COVID-19. TCRdb analysed the 5' RACE reads with MiXCR anew, one entry per CDR3 protein. The repertoire holds 150,000 or so distinct CDR3 sequences, with approximately 10% as singletons. Input material: PBMCs or a T cell subset sorted from them (not recorded which). These receptors all stem from a man younger than 30 who had mild COVID-19 (a few samples of this study predate the infection). Cell type and time point are not known.

This clonotype occurred many times. The J gene is TRBJ1-4, the V gene TRBV7-9; no reliable D call. The V gene lost 1 base and the J gene lost 7 bases, with 7 bases spanning the gap. The length of the CDR3 is 13 residues. Germline values: CDR1 SEHNR, CDR2 FQNEAQ (reference sequence). The CDR3 bases are TGTGCCAGCAGCTTAGGGCTGGGTGAAAAACTGTTTTTT. This sequence encodes CASSLGLGEKLFF.

The chain employs TRBV7-6 and TRBJ1-1; TRBD1 aligns across 11 bases. The J segment lost 8 bases and the V segment lost 0 bases, leaving 14 bases of the junction unmatched. The CDR3 has 18 residues. Germline V gene data show CDR1 as SGHVS and CDR2 as FNYEAQ. CDR3 sequence: CASSLAIGQGASAREAFF. In DNA, the CDR3 is TGTGCCAGCAGCTTAGCGATCGGACAGGGGGCTTCGGCAAGGGAAGCTTTCTTT.

The chain couples TRBV7-9 to TRBJ1-2; 9 bases align to TRBD1. Unmatched junction bases numbered 4, after V lost 6 bases and J lost 2 bases. Germline CDR1 is SEHNR and CDR2 is FQNEAQ (reference sequence). The CDR3 sequence is 14 residues long. The CDR3 here is CASSRGTGNYGYTF. The CDR3 DNA sequence: TGTGCCAGCAGTCGTGGGACAGGGAACTATGGCTACACCTTC.

This rearrangement joins TRBV13 to TRBJ1-3, with 8 bases identical to TRBD1. This CDR3 has 16 residues. The trim removed 0 bases at V and 4 bases at J, leaving 5 bases unmatched. Germline V gives CDR1 PRHDT, CDR2 FYEKMQ (reference sequence). CDR3 sequence: CASSLGRGLTGNTIYF. The CDR3 DNA reads TGTGCCAGCAGCTTAGGCAGGGGGCTAACCGGAAACACCATATATTTT.

About this clonotype itself: One end of the junction fails to match germline, which may point to a read error. The chain recombines TRBV7-2 with TRBJ2-5, with D perhaps matching TRBD1 (5 bases). The germline CDR1 and CDR2 sequences are SGHTA and FQGNSA. The CDR3 sequence is 11 residues long. Here the CDR3 DNA reads TGTGCCAGCAGCTTAGGGTGGGGCGTTCTCTTC. Translated, it gives CASSLGWGVLF.

This clonotype was seen a few times. This rearrangement joins TRBV2 to TRBJ1-5; no reliable D call. V lost 4 bases, J lost 6 bases, and 10 bases lay in between. The length of the CDR3 is 13 residues. The germline CDR1 and CDR2 sequences are SNHLY and FYNNEI. The CDR3 DNA is TGTGCCAGCAGTGTTCGGTTGAGTCAGCCCCAGCATTTT. Translation gives CASSVRLSQPQHF. The entire variable domain, with the rest obtained from reference TRBV2 and TRBJ1-5, is as follows: EPEVTQTPSHQVTQMGQEVILRCVPISNHLYFYWYRQILGQKVEFLVSFYNNEISEKSEIFDDQFSVERPDGSNFTLKIRSTKLEDSAMYFCASSVRLSQPQHFGDGTRLSIL.

The chain is built from TRBV20-1 and TRBJ2-7, with TRBD1 matching over 9 bases. The length of the CDR3 is 15 residues. J lost 2 bases, V lost 2 bases, and 7 bases had no gene match. Germline V CDR1 and CDR2: DFQATT, SNEGSKA (reference sequence). In nucleotides, the CDR3 is TGCAGTGCTAGAAGTCATGGGACAGGGACCTACGAGCAGTACTTC. It translates to CSARSHGTGTYEQYF.

This clonotype was found many times. The chain recombines TRBV9 with TRBJ2-7; D remains unclear. V lost 3 bases and J lost 6, with 13 bases in between. CDR1 is SGDLS, CDR2 YYNGEE, per germline. The CDR3 loop spans 13 amino acids. CDR3 DNA: TGTGCCAGCAGCGGGTACGTTAGTGGCGAGCAGTACTTC. The encoded protein is CASSGYVSGEQYF.

The chain has TRBV6-5 and TRBJ1-2; D is ambiguous. V was shortened by 6 bases and J by 2 bases, with 10 bases between the two germline ends. The CDR3 has 13 amino acids. Germline CDR1 reads MNHEY; CDR2 reads SVGAGI. CDR3 amino acids: CASRMDANYGYTF. The DNA of the CDR3 is TGTGCCAGCAGGATGGACGCAAACTATGGCTACACCTTC.

In its sample, this clonotype was seen a few times. This chain links TRBV20-1 with TRBJ2-7; D call uncertain. This CDR3 has 13 residues. V gave up 0 bases and J gave up 4 bases, with 10 bases separating them. Germline V gene sequence: CDR1 DFQATT, CDR2 SNEGSKA (reference sequence). In DNA form, the CDR3 reads TGCAGTGCTAGAGACAGAACCACATACGAGCAGTACTTC. This codes for CSARDRTTYEQYF.

The chain employs TRBV5-1 and TRBJ1-5; D remains ambiguous. From germline, CDR1 is SGHRS and CDR2 YFSETQ. V was cut by 0 bases and J by 1 base, with 5 bases left in between. This CDR3 has 14 amino acids. The CDR3 loop reads CASSLVPSNQPQHF. CDR3 bases: TGCGCCAGCAGCTTGGTTCCCAGCAATCAGCCCCAGCATTTT.

This clonotype was counted ten times or more. The genes are TRBV2 and TRBJ2-6, with D unresolved. Germline assignment: CDR1 SNHLY and CDR2 FYNNEI. There are 14 residues in the CDR3. Trimming took off 4 bases at V and 0 bases at J, with 4 bases between the two ends. For the CDR3, the DNA is TGTGCCAGCAGTGCGAGCTCTGGGGCCAACGTCCTGACTTTC. This encodes CASSASSGANVLTF.

This clonotype was counted between two and nine times. V usage is TRBV2 and J usage is TRBJ2-5; TRBD2 is a possible D gene (7 bases). The V end lost 1 base, the J end lost 7 bases, and 10 bases lay between the germline ends. The CDR3 spans 13 residues. CDR1 is SNHLY, CDR2 FYNNEI, per germline. The CDR3 sequence: CASSEEGEGTQYF. CDR3 DNA: TGTGCCAGCAGTGAAGAGGGGGAGGGGACCCAGTACTTC.

In this sample, this clonotype turned up a few times. The genes are TRBV20-1 and TRBJ2-3; TRBD2 matches 8 bases. Germline V gene data show CDR1 as DFQATT and CDR2 as SNEGSKA (reference sequence). V was clipped by 7 bases and J by 5 bases; unmatched bases: 11. This CDR3 spans 14 amino acids. CDR3 in amino acids: CSVSRLAGIDTQYF. Written as DNA, the CDR3 is TGCAGTGTCTCGAGGTTAGCGGGGATAGATACGCAGTATTTT.

In this sample, this clonotype turned up many times. The chain couples TRBV5-1 to TRBJ1-1, with D unresolved. The CDR3 spans 12 residues. Germline V gene sequence: CDR1 SGHRS, CDR2 YFSETQ. Trimming took 4 bases from V and 5 from J, leaving 9 bases between them. CDR3 nucleotide sequence: TGCGCCAGCAGCCCGCGGGGTACTGAAGCTTTCTTT. As protein: CASSPRGTEAFF.

This clonotype was seen a few times. V and J are TRBV5-1 and TRBJ1-1; 10 positions match TRBD1. The ends lost 0 bases at V and 7 bases at J; junction bases unmatched: 6. CDR3 length: 15 amino acids. Germline CDR1 and CDR2: SGHRS and YFSETQ. CDR3 region: CASSLGPGTGVEAFF. CDR3 DNA: TGCGCCAGCAGCTTGGGGCCCGGGACAGGGGTTGAAGCTTTCTTT.

This clonotype was found a few times. V and J are TRBV5-1 and TRBJ2-5; D may be TRBD1 or TRBD2 (6 bases each). V was shortened by 0 bases and J by 4 bases, with 10 bases between the two germline ends. The CDR3 is 14 amino acids. Germline CDR1 and CDR2: SGHRS and YFSETQ. DNA of the CDR3: TGCGCCAGCAGCTTGGTTCCGGGGGCAGAGACCCAGTACTTC. Translated: CASSLVPGAETQYF.

This clonotype was seen just once. This chain connects TRBV12-3 or TRBV12-4 to TRBJ2-5, with D possibly being TRBD2 (5 bases). Trimming shortened V by 6 bases and J by 5 bases, and 13 bases separated the two germline ends. The CDR3 is made up of 13 amino acids. The CDR3 loop reads CASSQQRRETQYF. The CDR3 DNA is TGTGCCAGCAGCCAGCAGAGGAGGGAGACCCAGTACTTC.

This clonotype was seen a few times. The chain has TRBV28 and TRBJ2-5, with D perhaps matching TRBD1 (6 bases). The CDR3 runs to 13 residues. Trimming left V 11 bases short and J 5 bases short, with 18 bases between. CDR1 and CDR2 from the germline V gene are MDHEN and SYDVKM. The CDR3 nucleotides read TGTGCCGGCAACAGGGAAGAAGGCGAGACCCAGTACTTC. As protein: CAGNREEGETQYF.

V and J are TRBV5-1 and TRBJ2-7, with a tentative D call TRBD2 (5 bases). Trimming cost V 5 bases and J 3 bases, with 15 bases left between them. The CDR3 runs 14 residues. Germline lookup yields CDR1 SGHRS and CDR2 YFSETQ. CDR3 amino acids: CASSLPDSLYEQYF. CDR3 coding DNA: TGCGCCAGCAGTCTCCCGGACTCCCTCTACGAGCAGTACTTC.

The sample holds many counts of this clonotype. This chain joins TRBV7-2 and TRBJ2-1; no firm D call. The germline V gene encodes CDR1 SGHTA and CDR2 FQGNSA. The CDR3 has 13 residues. Trimming left V 5 bases short and J 10 bases short, with 15 bases between. The CDR3 is CASSTYEVREQFF. The CDR3, as DNA: TGTGCCAGCAGCACCTATGAGGTCAGGGAGCAGTTCTTC.